This T cell receptor (beta chain) was observed in a study of blood T cell repertoires in COVID-19. Background on the study: Samples representing acute and convalescent COVID-19 were sourced from the United States, Italy and Spain.

In the original processing: Reference gene primers were amplified, and this amplification served to estimate nucleated cell counts. Data came from immunoSEQ multiplex PCR; TCRdb stores just in-frame clones and leaves some out. V and J calls plus clone size are reproduced from that table; the DNA served to infer D and trimming. The top ten hold about 8.4% of the sample, which has more than 300,000 clones, roughly 86% seen once. Germline lookup yields CDR1 SGDLS and CDR2 YYNGEE. This CDR3 is 16 amino acids long. After removal of 4 bases from V and 6 bases from J, the junction contained 11 bases not matched to a gene.

The TCR sequence derives from a woman in her thirties who had recovered from COVID-19. The sample consisted of PBMCs or T cells enriched from blood (not recorded which). This sequence joins TRBV9 and TRBJ1-3; the match to TRBD1 covers 9 bases. CDR3 bases: TGTGCCAGCAGCCCTAGTCGGGGGACAGGGACAAACACCATATATTTT. Translating it yields CASSPSRGTGTNTIYF.